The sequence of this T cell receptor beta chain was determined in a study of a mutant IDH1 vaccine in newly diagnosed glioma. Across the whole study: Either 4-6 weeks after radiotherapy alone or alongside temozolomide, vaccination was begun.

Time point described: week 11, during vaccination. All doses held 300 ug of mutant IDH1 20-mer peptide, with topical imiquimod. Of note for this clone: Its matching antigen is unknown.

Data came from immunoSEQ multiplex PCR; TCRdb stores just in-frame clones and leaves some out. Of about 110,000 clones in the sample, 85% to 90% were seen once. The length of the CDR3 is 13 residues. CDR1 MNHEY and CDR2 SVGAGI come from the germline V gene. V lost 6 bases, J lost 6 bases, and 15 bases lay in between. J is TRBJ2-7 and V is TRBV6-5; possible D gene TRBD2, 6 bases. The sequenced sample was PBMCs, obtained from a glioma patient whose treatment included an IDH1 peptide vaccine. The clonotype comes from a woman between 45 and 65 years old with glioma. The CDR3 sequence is CASREGRVGEQYF. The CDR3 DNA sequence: TGTGCCAGCAGGGAGGGCCGGGTGGGCGAGCAGTACTTC.